This TCR beta chain was observed in a study of radiation and T cells in renal cell carcinoma. Study-level results: Irradiated tumors had higher TCR clonality than control tumors. Intratumoral heterogeneity was not captured in these roughly 0.96 g regions. Dominant CDR3 motifs occupied more repertoire in irradiated than control tumors.

A note on this clone: What it recognizes is unknown.

Method: immunoSEQ multiplex PCR; TCRdb's copy keeps in-frame clones and lacks some. Of 18,000 or so clones listed, approximately 59% are singletons. The treatment is: treatment-naive control, cytoreductive nephrectomy. Control tumor donors were a handful of females and 10 to 12 males, median age approximately 60 years. This clonotype was sampled from a middle-aged man with renal cell carcinoma. The sequencing used tumor tissue, collected from a patient whose treatment was nephrectomy without radiotherapy.

The CDR3 loop is CASSSRRGESEKLFF. The DNA of the CDR3 is TGTGCCAGTAGTAGCCGACGGGGGGAGAGTGAAAAACTGTTTTTT. The rearrangement links TRBV19 to TRBJ1-4, with D perhaps TRBD1 (5 bases). The ends were cut back, 4 bases at V and 7 bases at J, with 16 bases in the middle. CDR3 length: 15 residues. The V gene's germline CDR1 is LNHDA and CDR2 SQIVND (reference sequence). Combining the CDR3 with reference TRBV19 and TRBJ1-4 gives the whole variable domain DGGITQSPKYLFRKEGQNVTLSCEQNLNHDAMYWYRQDPGQGLRLIYYSQIVNDFQKGDIAEGYSVSREKKESFPLTVTSAQKNPTAFYLCASSSRRGESEKLFFGSGTQLSVL.